One and the same sample provided the 30 T cell receptor beta chains below, sequenced in a study of memory CD4+ T cells and cytomegalovirus serostatus. Clones were read by immunoSEQ multiplex PCR, and TCRdb kept only the in-frame ones, dropping some. The data hold about 62,000 clones, with roughly three quarters observed a single time. The sort gate was single viable CD3+CD4+CD8-CD45RO+ cells for memory CD4+ T cells. The sequenced material came from memory CD4+ T cells from blood. These receptors came from an adult in good health and CMV-seropositive.

This chain uses TRBV5-1 with TRBJ2-5, with D perhaps TRBD1 or TRBD2 (5 bases each). Judging by the DNA end, TRBJ2-7 fits better; the J call may be wrong. The length of the CDR3 is 16 residues. CDR1 and CDR2 from the germline V gene are SGHRS and YFSETQ. This chain's CDR3 is CASSLGFQGEGYEQYF. The CDR3 DNA reads TGCGCCAGCAGCTTGGGGTTCCAGGGAGAGGGCTACGAGCAGTACTTC.

This rearrangement joins TRBV2 to TRBJ2-7; 15 bases match TRBD2. Germline-derived CDR1 and CDR2 are SNHLY and FYNNEI. The V gene end was trimmed by 5 bases and the J gene end by 1 base; junction bases not matched to a gene: 6. The CDR3 is 17 residues long. The CDR3, as DNA: TGTGCCAGCAGTCGGACTAGCGGGGGGGTCGATTCCTACGAGCAGTACTTC. This encodes CASSRTSGGVDSYEQYF.

There are a few counts of this clone. The J gene is TRBJ1-5, the V gene TRBV2; 9 bases align to TRBD1. This CDR3 comprises 14 residues. Trimming at V came to 4 bases and at J to 11 bases, leaving 9 bases not matched to a gene. Germline V gene lookup returns CDR1 SNHLY and CDR2 FYNNEI. The CDR3 loop is CASSGGTGSGTQHF. Written as DNA, the CDR3 is TGTGCCAGCAGTGGTGGGACAGGGTCAGGGACCCAGCATTTT.

This clone turned up a few times. J is TRBJ2-6 and V is TRBV5-1, with D maybe TRBD1 (6 bases). This CDR3 region has 15 residues. In germline, CDR1 is SGHRS, CDR2 YFSETQ. The V and J ends lost 0 bases and 4 bases respectively, with 8 bases between them. The CDR3 loop is CASSLDRAGANVLTF. As DNA, the CDR3 is TGCGCCAGCAGCTTGGACAGGGCCGGGGCCAACGTCCTGACTTTC.

In its sample, this clone was seen a few times. The CDR3 does not end in the conserved phenylalanine or tryptophan, so this is likely a read error. The chain employs TRBV6-1 and TRBJ1-1; 7 bases are shared with TRBD1. Trimming cost V 6 bases and J 3 bases; bases outside gene matches: 4. There are 13 residues in the CDR3. CDR1 is MNHNS, CDR2 SASEGT, per germline. The CDR3 DNA reads TGTGCCAGCAGAAACAGGGGATACACTGAAGCTTTCTCG. This gives the protein CASRNRGYTEAFS.

This clone showed up just a few times. The chain employs TRBV7-8 and TRBJ2-3, with 8 bases fitting TRBD2. V gave up 5 bases and J gave up 6 bases; unmatched junction bases: 10. This CDR3 spans 15 amino acids. The germline CDR1 and CDR2 sequences are SGHVS and FQNEAQ. The CDR3 nucleotides read TGTGCCAGCAGCCTCGGGGGGCTAGCGGGCGATACGCAGTATTTT. Translated, it gives CASSLGGLAGDTQYF. Complete variable domain (other parts from reference TRBV7-8 and TRBJ2-3): GAGVSQSPRYKVAKRGQDVALRCDPISGHVSLFWYQQALGQGPEFLTYFQNEAQLDKSGLPSDRFFAERPEGSVSTLKIQRTQQEDSAVYLCASSLGGLAGDTQYFGPGTRLTVL.

A note on this clone: The identical CDR3 is also encoded by other nucleotide sequences in the sample. The genes are TRBV27 and TRBJ1-1; 9 nucleotides align to TRBD1. This CDR3 has 14 amino acids. The V gene end was trimmed by 4 bases and the J gene end by 3 bases; junction bases not matched to a gene: 3. Germline lookup yields CDR1 MNHEY and CDR2 SMNVEV (reference sequence). The chain's CDR3 is CASSSGQGYTEAFF. Here the CDR3 DNA reads TGTGCCAGCAGTTCAGGACAGGGGTACACTGAAGCTTTCTTT.

In regard to this clone: Distinct nucleotide sequences in the sample also encode this CDR3. The chain is built from TRBV14 and TRBJ1-2; 7 nucleotides line up with TRBD1. The germline gives CDR1 SGHDN, CDR2 FVKESK. The CDR3 contains 14 residues. The V gene end was trimmed by 1 base and the J gene end by 7 bases; junction bases not matched to a gene: 6. CDR3 sequence (DNA): TGTGCCAGCAGCCAAGGACAGGGCGGGTCTGGCTACACCTTC. Translated: CASSQGQGGSGYTF.

V usage is TRBV4-3 and J usage is TRBJ2-5; 8 bases fit TRBD1. Germline V gives CDR1 LGHNA, CDR2 YSLEER. The V and J ends lost 3 bases and 5 bases, in that order; junction bases with no gene match: 14. The CDR3 runs to 17 residues. Here the CDR3 reads CASSQGNRGSTGETQYF. In DNA form, the CDR3 reads TGCGCCAGCAGCCAGGGAAACAGGGGGAGTACCGGGGAGACCCAGTACTTC.

J is TRBJ2-1 and V is TRBV5-1, with 7 nucleotides matching TRBD1. V was clipped by 2 bases and J by 10 bases; unmatched bases: 3. Germline V lookup: CDR1 SGHRS, CDR2 YFSETQ. This CDR3 contains 12 residues. CDR3 sequence (DNA): TGCGCCAGCAGCTTCAACAGGGGAGAGCAGTTCTTC. Amino acid sequence: CASSFNRGEQFF.

The genes are TRBV2 and TRBJ2-3; weak D call: TRBD2 (7 bases). Between the trimmed V and J ends, which lost 0 bases and 4 bases, there was a span of 14 bases. This CDR3 comprises 16 residues. In germline, CDR1 is SNHLY, CDR2 FYNNEI. CDR3 nucleotides: TGTGCCAGCAGTGAAGCCACCTGGGAGGGGGCAGATACGCAGTATTTT. Its translation is CASSEATWEGADTQYF. Drawing the rest from reference TRBV2 and TRBJ2-3, the complete variable domain is EPEVTQTPSHQVTQMGQEVILRCVPISNHLYFYWYRQILGQKVEFLVSFYNNEISEKSEIFDDQFSVERPDGSNFTLKIRSTKLEDSAMYFCASSEATWEGADTQYFGPGTRLTVL.

Written as DNA, the CDR3 is TGTGCCAGCGCTTTAGTCGGCGATGAGCAGTTCTTC. Protein: CASALVGDEQFF. The gene calls are TRBV28 and TRBJ2-1; D not resolved. Germline CDR1 is MDHEN and CDR2 is SYDVKM. V lost 8 bases, J lost 8 bases, and 13 bases lay in between. The CDR3 has 12 residues.

This chain connects TRBV7-2 to TRBJ1-5, with D possibly TRBD1 on 5 matching bases. The CDR3 consists of 14 residues. CDR1 and CDR2 from the germline V gene are SGHTA and FQGNSA. V lost 5 bases to trimming and J lost 6 bases, with 14 bases between them. The CDR3 here is CASSAAGWGQPQHF. The CDR3 bases are TGTGCCAGCAGCGCCGCAGGGTGGGGTCAGCCCCAGCATTTT.

This chain joins TRBV27 and TRBJ2-7, with D possibly being TRBD2 (6 bases). Germline V lookup: CDR1 MNHEY, CDR2 SMNVEV (reference sequence). The CDR3 length is 13 residues. Trimming cost V 6 bases and J 3 bases, with 12 bases left between them. The CDR3 bases are TGTGCCAGCAGGCCGGGACTGAGCTACGAGCAGTACTTC. Its protein is CASRPGLSYEQYF.

The chain links TRBV28 to TRBJ1-2; weak D call: TRBD1 (5 bases). The CDR3 length is 13 residues. CDR1 is MDHEN, CDR2 SYDVKM, per germline. The V and J ends lost 7 bases and 6 bases respectively, with 15 bases between them. In DNA, the CDR3 is TGTGCCAGCAAGGAGGGGTCTCGGGATGGCTACACCTTC. It yields the protein CASKEGSRDGYTF.

The chain is built from TRBV4-1 and TRBJ2-7; 9 bases map to TRBD1. The CDR3 contains 15 residues. Unmatched junction bases numbered 4, after V lost 0 bases and J lost 4 bases. CDR1 is MGHRA, CDR2 YSYEKL, per germline. The CDR3 here is CASSQDAGQGYEQYF. DNA of the CDR3: TGCGCCAGCAGCCAAGACGCTGGACAGGGGTACGAGCAGTACTTC.

The genes are TRBV5-1 and TRBJ2-7; 8 bases line up with TRBD1. CDR1 and CDR2 from the germline V gene are SGHRS and YFSETQ. CDR3 length: 13 residues. Unmatched junction bases numbered 8, after V lost 9 bases and J lost 3 bases. CDR3: CATPQGADYEQYF. The CDR3 DNA follows: TGCGCCACGCCGCAGGGGGCTGACTACGAGCAGTACTTC.

The table lists this clone with a few counts. The chain couples TRBV15 to TRBJ2-6; perhaps TRBD2 as D (6 bases). The germline CDR1 and CDR2 sequences are LNHNV and YYDKDF (reference sequence). Trimming cost V 1 base and J 0 bases, with 13 bases left between them. The CDR3 has 18 residues. The CDR3 region is CATSRGLAESSGANVLTF. The CDR3, as DNA: TGTGCCACCAGCAGAGGGTTAGCGGAAAGCTCTGGGGCCAACGTCCTGACTTTC.

A word on this clone: Its ends do not fully match the called genes, so a read error is possible. This chain links TRBV7-9 with TRBJ2-1; maybe TRBD2 (5 bases). CDR3 size: 12 residues. From germline, CDR1 is SEHNR and CDR2 FQNEAQ (reference sequence). The CDR3 is CASSLDEGARIF. DNA of the CDR3: TGTGCCAGCAGCTTAGATGAGGGAGCTAGGATCTTC.

The rearrangement links TRBV30 to TRBJ2-4, with 10 bases that match TRBD1. The CDR3 runs 14 residues. The J segment lost 6 bases and the V segment lost 2 bases, leaving 4 bases of the junction unmatched. Germline assignment: CDR1 GTSNPN and CDR2 SVGIG (reference sequence). The CDR3 protein is CAWSWTGGGNIQYF. The DNA for the CDR3 is TGTGCCTGGAGTTGGACAGGGGGAGGAAACATTCAGTACTTC. Based on the CDR3 plus reference TRBV30 and TRBJ2-4, the full variable domain is SQTIHQWPATLVQPVGSPLSLECTVEGTSNPNLYWYRQAAGRGLQLLFYSVGIGQISSEVPQNLSASRPQDRQFILSSKKLLLSDSGFYLCAWSWTGGGNIQYFGAGTRLSVL.

As to this clone: This CDR3 is also generated by other DNA sequences in the sample. The V call is TRBV5-1, the J call TRBJ2-5; D unclear. The germline V gene encodes CDR1 SGHRS and CDR2 YFSETQ. This CDR3 is 12 amino acids long. The V end was cut by 0 bases, the J end by 1 base, with 1 base between. DNA of the CDR3: TGCGCCAGCAGCTTGGCCCAAGAGACCCAGTACTTC. Encoded protein: CASSLAQETQYF.

The rearrangement joins TRBV7-8 to TRBJ2-1; no definite D call. The CDR3 sequence is 16 residues long. CDR1 is SGHVS and CDR2 is FQNEAQ in the germline V gene. Trimming cost V 0 bases and J 5 bases, with 14 bases left between them. CDR3 coding DNA: TGTGCCAGCAGCTTAGCGCCCTGGACGAATAACAATGAGCAGTTCTTC. This sequence encodes CASSLAPWTNNNEQFF.

The J gene is TRBJ2-1, the V gene TRBV7-3; 7 bases align to TRBD2. The germline gives CDR1 SGHTA, CDR2 FQGTGA. The CDR3 contains 16 residues. Germline trimming cut 4 bases from V and 4 bases from J; bases unmatched to any gene: 10. CDR3 sequence: CASSSSGTGSYNEQFF. CDR3 nucleotide sequence: TGTGCCAGCAGCTCCAGCGGGACGGGGTCGTACAATGAGCAGTTCTTC.

The V and J genes are TRBV5-5 and TRBJ2-1, with TRBD2 matching over 7 bases. CDR3 size: 16 residues. Germline CDR1 is SGHKS and CDR2 is YYEKEE (reference sequence). V was pared by 4 bases and J by 3 bases, with 10 bases of the junction left unmatched. The CDR3 DNA sequence: TGTGCCAGCAGCCTAGGTGCGGGAGTGGGCTACAATGAGCAGTTCTTC. Encoded protein: CASSLGAGVGYNEQFF.

This chain joins TRBV5-6 and TRBJ2-7; no clear D gene. This CDR3 region has 14 residues. Germline CDR1 reads SGHDT; CDR2 reads YYEEEE. The V end was cut by 5 bases, the J end by 2 bases, with 14 bases between. The CDR3 DNA follows: TGTGCCAGCAGGGAACGCGGACGGCCCTACGAGCAGTACTTC. Translated, it gives CASRERGRPYEQYF. The whole variable domain, filled in from reference TRBV5-6 and TRBJ2-7, reads DAGVTQSPTHLIKTRGQQVTLRCSPKSGHDTVSWYQQALGQGPQFIFQYYEEEERQRGNFPDRFSGHQFPNYSSELNVNALLLGDSALYLCASRERGRPYEQYFGPGTRLTVT.

The genes are TRBV5-4 and TRBJ2-2; no reliable D call. Trimming left V 4 bases short and J 3 bases short, with 16 bases between. This CDR3 spans 16 amino acids. Per the germline V gene, CDR1 is SGHNT and CDR2 is YYREEE (reference sequence). CDR3 sequence (DNA): TGTGCCAGCAGCCCCGGCCTAACATTGGACACCGGGGAGCTGTTTTTT. Protein product: CASSPGLTLDTGELFF. The full variable domain, completed using reference TRBV5-4 and TRBJ2-2, is ETGVTQSPTHLIKTRGQQVTLRCSSQSGHNTVSWYQQALGQGPQFIFQYYREEENGRGNFPPRFSGLQFPNYSSELNVNALELDDSALYLCASSPGLTLDTGELFFGEGSRLTVL.

This clone was seen a single time. The chain has TRBV28 and TRBJ2-7, with D possibly being TRBD2 (6 bases). CDR3 length: 16 residues. CDR1 and CDR2 (germline): MDHEN, SYDVKM. V was cut by 2 bases and J by 1 base, with 15 bases left in between. This CDR3 reads CASSLGRTFRSYEQYF. The CDR3 bases are TGTGCCAGCAGTTTAGGGAGGACATTCCGGTCCTACGAGCAGTACTTC. Variable domain in full (rest from reference TRBV28 and TRBJ2-7): DVKVTQSSRYLVKRTGEKVFLECVQDMDHENMFWYRQDPGLGLRLIYFSYDVKMKEKGDIPEGYSVSREKKERFSLILESASTNQTSMYLCASSLGRTFRSYEQYFGPGTRLTVT.

The chain has TRBV7-2 and TRBJ2-1; D may correspond to TRBD1 or TRBD2 (5 bases each). CDR3 length: 14 residues. The V end was cut by 6 bases, the J end by 8 bases, with 17 bases between. The V gene's germline CDR1 is SGHTA and CDR2 FQGNSA. CDR3 coding DNA: TGTGCCAGCAGGTCGTGGGACGCGGTATATGAGCAGTTCTTC. Its translation: CASRSWDAVYEQFF. The full variable domain, its missing parts supplied by reference TRBV7-2 and TRBJ2-1, is GAGVSQSPSNKVTEKGKDVELRCDPISGHTALYWYRQSLGQGLEFLIYFQGNSAPDKSGLPSDRFSAERTGGSVSTLTIQRTQQEDSAVYLCASRSWDAVYEQFFGPGTRLTVL.

The chain links TRBV5-1 to TRBJ2-5, with TRBD2 matching over 14 bases. Germline CDR1 SGHRS, CDR2 YFSETQ. J lost 5 bases, V lost 6 bases, and 24 bases had no gene match. The CDR3 is 21 amino acids. CDR3 sequence reads: CASNLGIATGLAGAKRETQYF. CDR3 coding DNA: TGCGCCAGCAACCTTGGAATAGCGACGGGACTAGCGGGGGCGAAGCGGGAGACCCAGTACTTC. The variable domain in full, with the rest retrieved from reference TRBV5-1 and TRBJ2-5, is KAGVTQTPRYLIKTRGQQVTLSCSPISGHRSVSWYQQTPGQGLQFLFEYFSETQRNKGNFPGRFSGRQFSNSRSEMNVSTLELGDSALYLCASNLGIATGLAGAKRETQYFGPGTRLLVL.

This sequence joins TRBV9 and TRBJ2-1; D gene uncertain. Germline CDR1 is SGDLS and CDR2 is YYNGEE. CDR3 length: 14 amino acids. V was cut by 0 bases and J by 2 bases, with 6 bases left in between. In DNA, the CDR3 is TGTGCCAGCAGCGTAGTTGGAACCTACAATGAGCAGTTCTTC. Amino acids: CASSVVGTYNEQFF.